This T cell receptor beta chain was found in a study of T-cell memory formation after mild COVID-19. Libraries for TCRalpha and TCRbeta carried sample barcodes and unique molecular identifiers via 5'RACE. TCRdb reanalysed the 5' RACE reads using MiXCR and keeps one entry per CDR3 protein. The data hold roughly 340,000 distinct CDR3 sequences, with around a sixth observed a single time. Study-wide points: A second wave of clones peaked on day 37, and their SARS-CoV-2 specificity went unconfirmed. Of the contracting clones, CD4+ ones lay mainly in CM and EM, and CD8+ ones in EMRA.

This clonotype showed up just a few times. Its antigen is still unknown. The sequencing sample was made of PBMCs or a T cell subset sorted from them (not recorded which). This sequence originates from a man between 18 and 29 years old who had mild COVID-19 (a few samples of this study predate the infection). Cell type and time point are not known.

This CDR3 reads CSARAGGPTDTQYF. In nucleotides, the CDR3 is TGCAGTGCTAGAGCGGGGGGACCCACAGATACGCAGTATTTT. The V and J genes are TRBV20-1 and TRBJ2-3; 7 bases agree with TRBD2. This CDR3 contains 14 residues. The ends lost 1 base at V and 2 bases at J; junction bases unmatched: 3. Germline V CDR1 and CDR2: DFQATT, SNEGSKA (reference sequence).